This TCR beta chain was recovered during a study of CD8 T cells in ankylosing spondylitis. Regarding this clonotype: The target antigen is unknown. An end of the junction differs from the germline gene, which may be a read error.

The CDR3 sequence is 15 residues long. Germline CDR1 and CDR2: SGHRS and YFSETQ. TCRdb reprocessed the 5' RACE reads via MiXCR and lists one record per CDR3 protein. The repertoire includes 150,000 to 200,000 distinct CDR3 sequences, 9.5% to 13% of them detected once, and 25% to 35% sits in the top ten. Whole-study results and caveats: Significant enrichment of disease-linked clones was reportedly seen in matched ankylosing spondylitis synovial fluid.

This clonotype was sampled from a male donor with ankylosing spondylitis or in good health (not recorded which). The rearrangement joins TRBV5-1 to TRBJ2-1; TRBD1 or TRBD2 may be the D gene (5 bases each). The sequencing sample was made of blood, either unsorted or a sorted T cell fraction (not recorded which). The CDR3 spells CASSLAGSSYNVQFF. The CDR3 bases are TGCGCCAGCAGCTTGGCAGGGAGCTCCTACAATGTGCAGTTCTTC.